This T cell receptor beta chain was captured by sequencing in a study of T cell responses to AZD1222 COVID-19 vaccine. About the research overall: Recipients boosted at about 4 weeks or about 12 weeks are pooled.

The germline CDR1 and CDR2 sequences are MNHNY and SVGAGI (reference sequence). This CDR3 spans 12 amino acids. Trimming cost V 5 bases and J 5 bases; bases outside gene matches: 2. Produced via immunoSEQ multiplex PCR; TCRdb's table is partial and in-frame only. The top ten hold 2.5% to 3.5% of the sample, which has fewer than 120,000 clones, around nine tenths seen once. The receptor was isolated from an adult in good health. The sequencing here drew on peripheral blood, taken on day 0 of AZD1222 vaccination. The rearrangement joins TRBV6-6 to TRBJ1-2; TRBD1 agrees at 7 bases. CDR3 in DNA: TGTGCCAGCAGTCCGACAGGGTATGGCTACACCTTC. Encoded protein: CASSPTGYGYTF.